Presented here are 9 T cell receptor beta chains from one specimen sequenced in a study of T cell repertoires in cytomegalovirus infection. TCRdb recomputed calls from the reads with MiXCR, one row per CDR3 protein. The sample lists some 700,000 distinct CDR3 sequences; 35% to 45% were seen once. Material for sequencing was PBMCs. The receptors here all came from a human donor in good health (CMV status not recorded). Some clones in this sample may be carry-over from other donors' samples.

The chain joins TRBV5-6 to TRBJ1-2; the match to TRBD1 covers 8 bases. The CDR3 loop spans 14 amino acids. Unmatched junction bases numbered 11, after V lost 4 bases and J lost 9 bases. Germline loops: CDR1 SGHDT, CDR2 YYEEEE. The CDR3 DNA follows: TGTGCCAGCAGCCTTGACAGGGGCCCGTATTGCTACACCTTC. Amino acids: CASSLDRGPYCYTF.

With respect to this clonotype: One end of the junction does not line up with germline, which may come from a read error. The chain has TRBV11-3 and TRBJ2-1; the D is unclear. This CDR3 is 12 amino acids long. Per germline, CDR1 SGHNT and CDR2 YENEEA. CDR3 region: CSSSLANNEQFF. The DNA of the CDR3 is TGTTCCAGCAGCTTAGCAAACAATGAGCAGTTCTTC.

This clonotype was seen a few times. The chain's CDR3 is CASSSADRANTEAFF. The CDR3 region has the DNA TGTGCCAGCAGTTCAGCCGACAGGGCGAACACTGAAGCTTTCTTT. V is TRBV27 and J is TRBJ1-1, with TRBD1 identical over 7 bases. The V gene end was trimmed by 4 bases and the J gene end by 1 base; junction bases not matched to a gene: 6. Germline V CDR1 and CDR2: MNHEY, SMNVEV (reference sequence). CDR3 length: 15 amino acids.

The chain links TRBV5-1 to TRBJ1-1; tentatively, D is TRBD1 (6 bases). Trimming pared 3 bases from V and 4 bases from J, leaving 16 bases between. The CDR3 loop spans 15 amino acids. Germline V gives CDR1 SGHRS, CDR2 YFSETQ. The CDR3 loop reads CASSWDLTGLTEAFF. The CDR3 DNA reads as TGCGCCAGCAGCTGGGATCTGACAGGCCTCACTGAAGCTTTCTTT.

Written as DNA, the CDR3 is TGTGCCAGCAGTCCGCTGGGGACCGGCACAGATACGCAGTATTTT. Encoded protein: CASSPLGTGTDTQYF. The V call is TRBV28, the J call TRBJ2-3; D may match TRBD1 or TRBD2 (5 bases each). V was clipped by 5 bases and J by 1 base, with 13 bases between them. The CDR3 totals 15 residues. Germline lookup yields CDR1 MDHEN and CDR2 SYDVKM.

The CDR3 spells CASRGMTSEETQYF. In DNA form, the CDR3 reads TGTGCCAGCAGGGGGATGACTAGTGAAGAGACCCAGTACTTC. This sequence joins TRBV25-1 and TRBJ2-5, with a weak D call TRBD2 (6 bases). The CDR3 runs to 14 residues. V was cut by 6 bases and J by 3 bases, with 14 bases left in between. The germline V gene has CDR1 MGHDK and CDR2 SYGVNS.

This clonotype was seen a handful of times. This rearrangement joins TRBV28 to TRBJ1-1; no reliable D call. The ends were cut back, 7 bases at V and 4 bases at J, with 10 bases in the middle. Germline loops: CDR1 MDHEN, CDR2 SYDVKM. The CDR3 is made up of 12 amino acids. The CDR3 nucleotides are TGTGCCAGCATTAATCCCCCCACTGAAGCTTTCTTT. Amino acids: CASINPPTEAFF.

This clonotype was seen only a few times. The chain links TRBV7-2 to TRBJ1-2, with TRBD1 identical over 7 bases. CDR3 size: 15 residues. V shed 2 bases, J shed 7 bases, and the junction held 10 bases outside the gene matches. Per germline, CDR1 SGHTA and CDR2 FQGNSA. CDR3 residues: CASSLNQQGNGGYTF. The CDR3 DNA sequence: TGTGCCAGCAGCTTAAATCAACAGGGGAACGGTGGCTACACCTTC.

The V and J genes are TRBV7-2 and TRBJ2-7, with D hard to call. The CDR3 extends over 13 amino acids. Germline assignment: CDR1 SGHTA and CDR2 FQGNSA. Trimming left V 1 base short and J 5 bases short, with 9 bases between. CDR3 sequence: CASSLGFGDEQYF. CDR3 bases: TGTGCCAGCAGCTTAGGGTTCGGCGACGAGCAGTACTTC.